This is a list of T cell receptor beta chains from one sample in a study of cytomegalovirus exposure and HLA in healthy donors. TCRdb's copy holds only in-frame clones and misses some; the assay was immunoSEQ multiplex PCR. Here the sample spans around 200,000 clones, roughly four fifths being singletons. The sequencing input was PBMCs. The receptor set was obtained from a woman aged 25 to 39 in good health and CMV-seropositive. CDR3s include the opening cysteine and the closing phenylalanine or tryptophan. Each record gives: clone size, D gene, J gene, V gene, CDR3 DNA, CDR3 protein. The D gene is left open where the match is weak. Not every row has a clone size; where given, it reads once, few, many or a size class.

size: -
D: TRBD2
J: TRBJ2-7
V: TRBV10-2
DNA: TGCGCCAGTGCCCCTCGGGCTAGCGGGACCTACGAGCAGTACTTC
CDR3: CASAPRASGTYEQYF

size: -
D: -
J: TRBJ1-5
V: TRBV18
DNA: TGTGCCAGCTCACCGTACAGGGAACCCAATCAGCCCCAGCATTTT
CDR3: CASSPYREPNQPQHF

size: few
D: -
J: TRBJ2-3
V: TRBV28
DNA: TGTGCCAGCAGTTTATCGAGGGCGCAAGATACGCAGTATTTT
CDR3: CASSLSRAQDTQYF

size: -
D: TRBD2
J: TRBJ2-7
V: TRBV28
DNA: TGTGCCAGCAGTCGGGGACTAGCGGGAGTTTACGAGCAGTACTTC
CDR3: CASSRGLAGVYEQYF

size: -
D: -
J: TRBJ2-2
V: TRBV11-1
DNA: TGTGCCAGCAGCTTAGAGAGACAAATTACGAACACCGGGGAGCTGTTTTTT
CDR3: CASSLERQITNTGELFF

size: once
D: TRBD1
J: TRBJ2-3
V: TRBV18
DNA: TGTGCCAGCTCAGCCTGGAGGACAGGGGGACAAGATACGCAGTATTTT
CDR3: CASSAWRTGGQDTQYF

size: -
D: TRBD2
J: TRBJ2-7
V: TRBV19
DNA: TGTGCCAGTAGTATATTTAGCGGGAGCTACGAGCAGTACTTC
CDR3: CASSIFSGSYEQYF

size: -
D: TRBD2
J: TRBJ2-3
V: TRBV6-6
DNA: TGTGCCAGCAGCCCTAGCGGGGGCACAGATACGCAGTATTTT
CDR3: CASSPSGGTDTQYF

size: -
D: -
J: TRBJ2-2
V: TRBV6-5
DNA: TGTGCCAGCAGTACGCGGGAACTAGATCCCGGGGAGCTGTTTTTT
CDR3: CASSTRELDPGELFF

size: -
D: -
J: TRBJ2-3
V: TRBV27
DNA: TGTGCCAGCAGTTTAGAGCGAACAGATACGCAGTATTTT
CDR3: CASSLERTDTQYF

size: -
D: TRBD2
J: TRBJ2-5
V: TRBV4-1
DNA: TGCGCCAGCAGCGAAATATCTGCGGGAGGTCTGCTCCAAGAGACCCAGTACTTC
CDR3: CASSEISAGGLLQETQYF

size: -
D: TRBD2
J: TRBJ2-2
V: TRBV5-1
DNA: TGCGCCAGCAGCCCGGGACTAGCGATTGGGGTCGACACCGGGGAGCTGTTTTTT
CDR3: CASSPGLAIGVDTGELFF

size: -
D: -
J: TRBJ1-3
V: TRBV21-1
DNA: TGTGCCAGCATCCGGGGGAAGGAGGGTGGAAACACCATATATTTT
CDR3: CASIRGKEGGNTIYF

size: -
D: -
J: TRBJ1-4
V: TRBV6-1
DNA: TGTGCCAGCAGTAGCGGGGCAACTAATGAAAAACTGTTTTTT
CDR3: CASSSGATNEKLFF

size: few
D: -
J: TRBJ2-7
V: TRBV27
DNA: TGTGCCAGCAGTTTCGGGGAAACCTACGAGCAGTACTTC
CDR3: CASSFGETYEQYF

size: few
D: -
J: TRBJ2-5
V: TRBV2
DNA: TGTGCCAGCAGTGAGCAGGCCCTGGGGACCCAGTACTTC
CDR3: CASSEQALGTQYF

size: -
D: -
J: TRBJ1-5
V: TRBV11-2
DNA: TGTGCCAGCAGCTTAGATGCAGGTAGCAATCAGCCCCAGCATTTT
CDR3: CASSLDAGSNQPQHF

size: few
D: TRBD1
J: TRBJ2-5
V: TRBV6-1
DNA: TGTGCCAGCAGTGAAGATGCAGGGGGCGCGGAGACCCAGTACTTC
CDR3: CASSEDAGGAETQYF

size: -
D: -
J: TRBJ1-4
V: TRBV28
DNA: TGTGCCAGCAGTTTATGGCAGGGAGGGGCTGAAAAACTGTTTTTT
CDR3: CASSLWQGGAEKLFF

size: -
D: -
J: TRBJ1-2
V: TRBV5-4
DNA: TGTGCCAGCAGCTTTCAGGGGATAGGCTACACCTTC
CDR3: CASSFQGIGYTF

size: -
D: -
J: TRBJ1-3
V: TRBV5-8
DNA: TGTGCCAGCAGCTTGAGAGTGCCTAACTCTGGAAACACCATATATTTT
CDR3: CASSLRVPNSGNTIYF

size: few
D: -
J: TRBJ2-1
V: TRBV11-3
DNA: TGTGCCAGCAGGACAGAGTACAATGAGCAGTTCTTC
CDR3: CASRTEYNEQFF

size: -
D: -
J: TRBJ2-7
V: TRBV10-2
DNA: TGCGCCAGCAGTGCCTTAGGAGGGTACGAGCAGTACTTC
CDR3: CASSALGGYEQYF

size: -
D: TRBD2
J: TRBJ2-7
V: TRBV7-2
DNA: TGTGCCAGCAGCTTAGTTTCTAGCGGGATCCACGAGCAGTACTTC
CDR3: CASSLVSSGIHEQYF

size: -
D: -
J: TRBJ2-7
V: TRBV7-9
DNA: TGTGCCAGCAGCTTCCCACTTTCCTACGAGCAGTACTTC
CDR3: CASSFPLSYEQYF

size: -
D: -
J: TRBJ1-1
V: TRBV2
DNA: TGTGCCAGCACCAGGGGAGGGGAAGCGAACACTGAAGCTTTCTTT
CDR3: CASTRGGEANTEAFF

size: -
D: TRBD2
J: TRBJ2-7
V: TRBV2
DNA: TGTGCCAGCAGTGACGGGAGGGCGGGTTATGAGCAGTACTTC
CDR3: CASSDGRAGYEQYF

size: -
D: -
J: TRBJ1-2
V: TRBV28
DNA: TGTGCCAGCAGTTTGGGAGGTGGCTACACCTTC
CDR3: CASSLGGGYTF

size: few
D: -
J: TRBJ1-1
V: TRBV4-3
DNA: TGCGCCAGCAGCCAAGTGGGGAGGGGCACTGAAGCTTTCTTT
CDR3: CASSQVGRGTEAFF

size: few
D: TRBD2
J: TRBJ2-7
V: TRBV29-1
DNA: TGCAGCGTTGAAGATCGGGGTGGGACTAGCGCTACCTACGAGCAGTACTTC
CDR3: CSVEDRGGTSATYEQYF

size: -
D: TRBD2
J: TRBJ2-1
V: TRBV28
DNA: TGTGCCAGCAGTTTACGTCAGGGAGGGATCAATGAGCAGTTCTTC
CDR3: CASSLRQGGINEQFF

size: -
D: -
J: TRBJ1-1
V: TRBV5-5
DNA: TGTGCCAGCAGCTTGCAGGCAGGGTTGAACACTGAAGCTTTCTTT
CDR3: CASSLQAGLNTEAFF

size: -
D: -
J: TRBJ1-1
V: TRBV6-5
DNA: TGTGCCAGCGGGTCTGGGGGGGTAAACACTGAAGCTTTCTTT
CDR3: CASGSGGVNTEAFF

size: -
D: -
J: TRBJ2-7
V: TRBV10-1
DNA: TGCGCCAGCAGTCACGGACACTCTATTGAGCAGTACTTC
CDR3: CASSHGHSIEQYF

size: -
D: TRBD1
J: TRBJ2-7
V: TRBV27
DNA: TGTGCCAGCAGTACCCAGGGGGTAGGAGCCTACGAGCAGTACTTC
CDR3: CASSTQGVGAYEQYF

size: few
D: -
J: TRBJ2-6
V: TRBV28
DNA: TGTGCCAGCAGTTTAGAGGGGGCTGGGGCCAACGTCCTGACTTTC
CDR3: CASSLEGAGANVLTF

size: -
D: -
J: TRBJ2-7
V: TRBV5-4
DNA: TGTGCCAGCAGCTTGATCACTTCCTACGAGCAGTACTTC
CDR3: CASSLITSYEQYF

size: -
D: -
J: TRBJ1-2
V: TRBV2
DNA: TGTGCCAGCAGTGAAGCGCAGGCGGGCCTGAGCTACACCTTC
CDR3: CASSEAQAGLSYTF

size: -
D: -
J: TRBJ1-5
V: TRBV7-7
DNA: TGTGCCAGCAGACAGAGACATAGCAATCAGCCCCAGCATTTT
CDR3: CASRQRHSNQPQHF

size: -
D: -
J: TRBJ1-4
V: TRBV5-1
DNA: TGCGCCAGCAGCTTGGGGTACGGGGGGGGCGAAAAACTGTTTTTT
CDR3: CASSLGYGGGEKLFF